This T cell receptor (beta chain) stems from a study of CD8+ T cells in alopecia areata. Study-wide context: Tofacitinib administration to treated patients was oral, at 5 to 10 mg twice daily.

Study-wide findings and caveats: Researchers reported that TCR sharing among patients proved less clear than in mice, possibly HLA-linked.

Germline loops: CDR1 MNHEY, CDR2 SVGAGI. The V gene lost 4 bases and the J gene lost 0 bases, with 10 bases spanning the gap. This CDR3 contains 15 residues. This clone was recorded a few times. Antigen unknown. Punch biopsies of lesional scalp, plus peripheral blood, were taken from alopecia areata patients. In each case, RNA was isolated and then reverse transcribed into cDNA as the sequencing template. The repertoire was sequenced with immunoSEQ multiplex PCR; TCRdb's copy has only in-frame clones and lacks some. Here the sample spans about 12,000 clones, 56% being singletons. The sample was skin. This rearrangement joins TRBV6-5 to TRBJ2-1, with D tentatively TRBD1 or TRBD2 (5 bases each). This clonotype originated in a human donor with alopecia areata. The CDR3 region has the DNA TGTGCCAGCAGTTTGGGACGGAGCTCCTACAATGAGCAGTTCTTC. Translation gives CASSLGRSSYNEQFF.